These 14 T cell receptor beta chains were all obtained from the same sample, sequenced in a study of CD8 T cells in Susac syndrome. Random hexamers served to reverse transcribe roughly 0.5 to 1 ug RNA. TCRdb re-analysed the immunoSEQ multiplex PCR reads in MiXCR, keeping a single row per CDR3 protein. Found here are about 300,000 distinct CDR3 sequences, about 85% of them singletons; the top ten hold over 0.09%. Source material: CD8+ T cells from PBMCs. These TCRs come from a human donor with multiple sclerosis.

The chain recombines TRBV5-1 with TRBJ1-3; D ambiguous. In germline, CDR1 is SGHRS, CDR2 YFSETQ. This CDR3 is 14 amino acids long. The V and J ends lost 3 bases and 0 bases respectively, with 7 bases between them. Here the CDR3 DNA reads TGCGCCAGCAGCTCAGACTACTCTGGAAACACCATATATTTT. Protein: CASSSDYSGNTIYF.

The CDR3 nucleotides are TGTGCCAGCAGCCCAGCAGTTTCTGCCCTAGCGGGAGGAATAGATACGCAGTATTTT. Its protein product is CASSPAVSALAGGIDTQYF. The chain links TRBV12-3 or TRBV12-4 to TRBJ2-3; 11 bases agree with TRBD2. The CDR3 is 19 residues long. With 6 bases clipped from V and 5 bases from J, the junction kept 19 bases outside the gene matches.

This clonotype was observed a single time. The chain employs TRBV13 and TRBJ2-1; D uncertain. Trimming left V 5 bases short and J 6 bases short, with 11 bases between. Germline V gene sequence: CDR1 PRHDT, CDR2 FYEKMQ (reference sequence). This CDR3 has 13 amino acids. The CDR3 is CASSPGSRNEQFF. CDR3 DNA: TGTGCCAGCAGCCCTGGTTCGCGCAATGAGCAGTTCTTC.

CDR3 loop: CATSDTRAGLDTQYF. In DNA, the CDR3 is TGTGCCACCAGTGACACCAGGGCAGGGCTAGATACGCAGTATTTT. The chain uses TRBV24-1 and TRBJ2-3, with D maybe TRBD1 (5 bases). The CDR3 has 15 amino acids. Germline CDR1 reads KGHDR; CDR2 reads SFDVKD. Trimming cost V 4 bases and J 5 bases, with 15 bases left between them.

The genes are TRBV15 and TRBJ2-7, with 9 bases identical to TRBD2. Germline V gene lookup returns CDR1 LNHNV and CDR2 YYDKDF (reference sequence). The CDR3 sequence is 13 residues long. V was pared by 1 base and J by 12 bases, with 7 bases of the junction left unmatched. The CDR3 DNA reads as TGTGCCACCAGCAGAGGAAGGACTAGCGAATCGTACTTC. Protein sequence: CATSRGRTSESYF.

The rearrangement uses TRBV27 and TRBJ2-2; the D is unclear. The germline V gene has CDR1 MNHEY and CDR2 SMNVEV (reference sequence). This CDR3 comprises 12 residues. Trimming took off 5 bases at V and 9 bases at J, with 10 bases between the two ends. The CDR3 DNA reads TGTGCCAGCAGTGGGTATTCCTGGGAGCTGTTTTTT. Its translation: CASSGYSWELFF.

The chain uses TRBV5-1 and TRBJ2-1; D may be TRBD2 (6 bases). Trimming took off 1 base at V and 15 bases at J, with 20 bases between the two ends. Per germline, CDR1 SGHRS and CDR2 YFSETQ. The CDR3 is made up of 14 amino acids. CDR3 loop: CASSLRRPFRERFF. The CDR3 DNA sequence: TGCGCCAGCAGCTTGAGGAGACCATTCCGGGAGAGGTTCTTC.

The CDR3 DNA reads TGCGCCAGCAGCTTGGGACTAGCGGGAAAAAAGAACACCGGGGAGCTGTTTTTT. Residues: CASSLGLAGKKNTGELFF. V is TRBV5-1 and J is TRBJ2-2; 11 positions agree with TRBD2. The CDR3 consists of 18 residues. The junction had 5 bases not matched to a gene; V was cut back by 0 bases and J by 1 base. In germline, CDR1 is SGHRS, CDR2 YFSETQ.

With respect to this clonotype: Germline and junction disagree at one end, which may indicate a read error. The chain carries TRBV27 and TRBJ2-1; tentatively, D is TRBD2 (5 bases). CDR3 length: 14 amino acids. Germline V gene data show CDR1 as MNHEY and CDR2 as SMNVEV (reference sequence). The CDR3 sequence is CASTEGGLLNEQLF. In nucleotides, the CDR3 is TGTGCCAGCACCGAGGGTGGCCTCCTCAATGAGCAGCTCTTC.

V is TRBV9 and J is TRBJ2-1; the match to TRBD2 covers 10 bases. CDR1 and CDR2 from the germline V gene are SGDLS and YYNGEE. This CDR3 contains 14 residues. Trimming removed 2 bases from V and 8 bases from J; junction bases left unmatched: 4. CDR3: CASSVFGLADEQFF. The DNA for the CDR3 is TGTGCCAGCAGCGTTTTCGGACTAGCGGATGAGCAGTTCTTC. Variable domain in full (rest from reference TRBV9 and TRBJ2-1): DSGVTQTPKHLITATGQRVTLRCSPRSGDLSVYWYQQSLDQGLQFLIQYYNGEERAKGNILERFSAQQFPDLHSELNLSSLELGDSALYFCASSVFGLADEQFFGPGTRLTVL.

The chain couples TRBV28 to TRBJ2-1, with TRBD2 matching over 7 bases. The germline V gene encodes CDR1 MDHEN and CDR2 SYDVKM. J gave up 6 bases and V 2 bases, and 10 bases lay outside the gene matches. The length of the CDR3 is 16 residues. CDR3 sequence (DNA): TGTGCCAGCAGTTTACTGGCGGGAGAGGCACCCAATGAGCAGTTCTTC. It yields the protein CASSLLAGEAPNEQFF. Using reference TRBV28 and TRBJ2-1 for the parts outside the CDR3, the full variable domain is DVKVTQSSRYLVKRTGEKVFLECVQDMDHENMFWYRQDPGLGLRLIYFSYDVKMKEKGDIPEGYSVSREKKERFSLILESASTNQTSMYLCASSLLAGEAPNEQFFGPGTRLTVL.

The chain employs TRBV29-1 and TRBJ1-2; tentatively, D is TRBD1 (6 bases). Trimming removed 2 bases from V and 4 bases from J, with 14 bases in between. The germline V gene has CDR1 SQVTM and CDR2 ANQGSEA. CDR3 length: 14 amino acids. CDR3 protein: CSVEPRGRSYGYTF. The CDR3 coding sequence is TGCAGCGTTGAACCTAGGGGGAGGAGCTATGGCTACACCTTC.

The DNA for the CDR3 is TGTGCCAGCAGCTTCAGGGATCACAATGAGCAGTTCTTC. Translated: CASSFRDHNEQFF. The chain employs TRBV2 and TRBJ2-1, with D maybe TRBD1 (5 bases). The V end was cut by 6 bases, the J end by 5 bases, with 11 bases between. This CDR3 is built from 13 residues. The V gene's germline CDR1 is SNHLY and CDR2 FYNNEI.

This chain joins TRBV7-9 and TRBJ2-1; D gene unclear. CDR3 length: 10 amino acids. Trimming shortened V by 3 bases and J by 8 bases, and 2 bases separated the two germline ends. The germline V gene encodes CDR1 SEHNR and CDR2 FQNEAQ (reference sequence). The CDR3 region has the DNA TGTGCCAGCAGCTTCCATGAGCAGTTCTTC. Its protein product is CASSFHEQFF.